This TCR beta chain was observed in a study of cytomegalovirus exposure and HLA in healthy donors. Points from the study as a whole: In an earlier analysis, about 87% or about 30%: the productive usage of most TCR beta V segments.

The primer mix had 60 Vbeta and 13 Jbeta primers. Profiling relied on immunoSEQ multiplex PCR, and the TCRdb table lists in-frame clones only, not all of them. The sample lists approximately 100,000 clones, 70% to 80% occurring once. For this clone: Its specificity is unknown.

Germline V gives CDR1 MGHDK, CDR2 SYGVNS. Trimming left V 2 bases short and J 4 bases short, with 14 bases between. There are 15 residues in the CDR3. Sequencing was done on a sample of PBMCs. This chain uses TRBV25-1 with TRBJ1-2, with D tentatively TRBD1 (5 bases). The sequence was collected from a female donor in good health and CMV-seronegative. CDR3 in DNA: TGTGCCAGCAGTGAAATAGGGCAGGGCGGCTATGGCTACACCTTC. It translates to CASSEIGQGGYGYTF.